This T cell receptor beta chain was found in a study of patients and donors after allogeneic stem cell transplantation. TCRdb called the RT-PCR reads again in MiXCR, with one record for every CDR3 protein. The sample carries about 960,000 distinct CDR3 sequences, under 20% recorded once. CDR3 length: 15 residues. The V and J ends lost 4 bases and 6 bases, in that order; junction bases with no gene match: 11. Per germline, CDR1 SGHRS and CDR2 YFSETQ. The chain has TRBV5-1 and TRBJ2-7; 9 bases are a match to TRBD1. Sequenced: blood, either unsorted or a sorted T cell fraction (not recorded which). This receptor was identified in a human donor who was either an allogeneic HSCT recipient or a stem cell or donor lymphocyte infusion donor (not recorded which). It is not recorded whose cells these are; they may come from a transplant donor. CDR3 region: CASSPRPGTGFEQYF. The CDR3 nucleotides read TGCGCCAGCAGCCCGCGTCCCGGGACAGGGTTCGAGCAGTACTTC. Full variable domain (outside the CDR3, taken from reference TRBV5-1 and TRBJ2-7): KAGVTQTPRYLIKTRGQQVTLSCSPISGHRSVSWYQQTPGQGLQFLFEYFSETQRNKGNFPGRFSGRQFSNSRSEMNVSTLELGDSALYLCASSPRPGTGFEQYFGPGTRLTVT.